The clone carrying this TCR beta chain was seen only once. The antigen remains unidentified. The sample is drawn from a study of T cell responses to AZD1222 COVID-19 vaccine. Clones were sequenced by immunoSEQ multiplex PCR, and TCRdb holds only the in-frame ones, with some missing. The sample yields about 130,000 clones, approximately 86% seen once. Overall study results and limits: Only a handful of people who got AZD1222 tested seropositive at baseline. Clonal diversity was possibly underestimated, and the donors were mostly white British, with more females. Per reports, nearly half of all spike-specific TCRs target regions that are unmutated in variants. Vaccination with two AZD1222 doses was followed by a rise in Spike-specific TCR breadth and depth.

The CDR3 is 14 amino acids. Germline V lookup: CDR1 MNHEY, CDR2 SVGAGI. Trimming stripped 5 bases from V and 8 bases from J, with 15 bases between. Sample: peripheral blood, taken on day 0 of AZD1222 vaccination. The receptor was isolated from an adult in good health. The V and J genes are TRBV6-5 and TRBJ1-4; D call uncertain. CDR3 loop: CASSPYEGREKLFF. In nucleotides, the CDR3 is TGTGCCAGCAGTCCTTATGAGGGCCGGGAAAAACTGTTTTTT.